One sample yielded the 26 T cell receptor beta chains listed below, sequenced in a study of graft-versus-host responses after intestinal transplantation. Measured with immunoSEQ multiplex PCR; TCRdb has only the in-frame clones, and not every one. Here the sample spans 85,000 to 100,000 clones, around 88% being singletons. The sequenced sample was PBMCs, obtained 255 days after intestinal transplant. These receptors were taken from a human patient who received an intestinal transplant, so some T cells may come from the graft donor.

This clone was counted only a few times. The rearrangement links TRBV5-6 to TRBJ1-2; 8 bases align to TRBD1. The CDR3 has 13 amino acids. The germline V gene encodes CDR1 SGHDT and CDR2 YYEEEE. The V gene end was trimmed by 3 bases and the J gene end by 2 bases; junction bases not matched to a gene: 0. This CDR3 is CASSWDRNYGYTF. CDR3 bases: TGTGCCAGCAGCTGGGACAGGAACTATGGCTACACCTTC.

This clone has only a few counts. V usage is TRBV2 and J usage is TRBJ1-1; possible D gene TRBD1, 6 bases. The CDR3 spans 14 residues. V lost 3 bases, J lost 6 bases, and 14 bases lay in between. CDR1 and CDR2 from the germline V gene are SNHLY and FYNNEI. CDR3 residues: CASSDWGGRPEAFF. CDR3 bases: TGTGCCAGCAGTGATTGGGGGGGGCGGCCTGAAGCTTTCTTT.

This chain joins TRBV7-9 and TRBJ1-5; 8 bases fit TRBD1. This CDR3 has 16 residues. Germline CDR1 is SEHNR and CDR2 is FQNEAQ (reference sequence). V lost 5 bases to trimming and J lost 3 bases; unmatched junction nucleotides: 9. Written as DNA, the CDR3 is TGTGCCAGCAGCGAATATGGGACAGGCCCCAATCAGCCCCAGCATTTT. Its protein product is CASSEYGTGPNQPQHF.

V gene TRBV5-6 combines with J gene TRBJ2-3; D is ambiguous. Germline CDR1 SGHDT, CDR2 YYEEEE. The CDR3 consists of 16 residues. Trimming cost V 3 bases and J 3 bases, with 17 bases left between them. The CDR3 DNA is TGTGCCAGCAGCTCCCGGGCCGAATTTTCGACAGATACGCAGTATTTT. Its translation is CASSSRAEFSTDTQYF.

The chain employs TRBV29-1 and TRBJ1-1, with D perhaps TRBD1 (5 bases). Germline V gene sequence: CDR1 SQVTM, CDR2 ANQGSEA. There are 16 residues in the CDR3. The V end lost 4 bases, the J end lost 2 bases, and 20 bases lay between the germline ends. The CDR3, as DNA: TGCAGCGTTGGGGGAATGGATGGGGGAGAAAACACTGAAGCTTTCTTT. As protein: CSVGGMDGGENTEAFF.

The CDR3 DNA reads as TGCGCCAGCAGCTTGGGGCAGGGGTTTAATCAGCCCCAGCATTTT. This encodes CASSLGQGFNQPQHF. The chain employs TRBV5-1 and TRBJ1-5, with TRBD1 as a possible D gene (6 bases). Germline V gene data show CDR1 as SGHRS and CDR2 as YFSETQ. V was shortened by 0 bases and J by 4 bases, with 11 bases between the two germline ends. The CDR3 extends over 15 amino acids.

This chain joins TRBV5-1 and TRBJ1-1; D unresolved. Deletions cut 2 bases from V and 1 base from J, with 9 bases between. The length of the CDR3 is 14 residues. The germline V gene encodes CDR1 SGHRS and CDR2 YFSETQ. This CDR3 is CASSFQDGNTEAFF. Here the CDR3 DNA reads TGCGCCAGCAGCTTCCAGGACGGGAACACTGAAGCTTTCTTT.

The CDR3 protein is CASRGGVANEQFF. The DNA for the CDR3 is TGCGCCAGCAGGGGGGGTGTAGCGAATGAGCAGTTCTTC. V and J are TRBV10-2 and TRBJ2-1, with a possible D match to TRBD2 (6 bases). The ends were cut back, 6 bases at V and 7 bases at J, with 13 bases in the middle. The CDR3 loop spans 13 amino acids. CDR1 WSHSY and CDR2 SAAADI come from the germline V gene.

The chain couples TRBV27 to TRBJ2-1; 8 nucleotides line up with TRBD2. J lost 2 bases, V lost 6 bases, and 6 bases had no gene match. The CDR3 is 15 residues long. The germline V gene has CDR1 MNHEY and CDR2 SMNVEV (reference sequence). The CDR3 DNA is TGTGCCAGCAGCGTGATAGCGGGGACCTACAATGAGCAGTTCTTC. Protein sequence: CASSVIAGTYNEQFF.

V and J are TRBV5-4 and TRBJ2-5, with a weak D call TRBD2 (6 bases). V lost 2 bases and J 5 bases, leaving 19 bases between the germline ends. This CDR3 has 16 amino acids. CDR1 is SGHNT and CDR2 is YYREEE in the germline V gene (reference sequence). CDR3 protein: CASSFRREVGPETQYF. CDR3 bases: TGTGCCAGCAGCTTCCGCAGGGAGGTGGGGCCGGAGACCCAGTACTTC.

CDR3: CASSKRGLAGGPDTQYF. The DNA for the CDR3 is TGTGCCAGCAGCAAAAGAGGACTAGCGGGGGGGCCAGATACGCAGTATTTT. The gene calls are TRBV6-4 and TRBJ2-3; 15 bases agree with TRBD2. Looked up from germline, CDR1 is MRHNA and CDR2 is SNTAGT. The CDR3 totals 17 residues. Trimming cost V 6 bases and J 4 bases; bases outside gene matches: 8.

This clone was observed once. V usage is TRBV7-9 and J usage is TRBJ2-3, with TRBD1 as a possible D gene (6 bases). V dropped 1 base and J dropped 0 bases, with 11 bases sitting between them. Germline values: CDR1 SEHNR, CDR2 FQNEAQ (reference sequence). The CDR3 totals 16 residues. Written as DNA, the CDR3 is TGTGCCAGCAGCTTAGGGCAGGGGATAAGCACAGATACGCAGTATTTT. Translated, it gives CASSLGQGISTDTQYF.

This clone was counted a few times. This chain joins TRBV7-9 and TRBJ2-2, with D perhaps TRBD2 (7 bases). The CDR3 sequence is 16 residues long. V was shortened by 4 bases and J by 4 bases, with 16 bases between the two germline ends. Germline-derived CDR1 and CDR2 are SEHNR and FQNEAQ (reference sequence). The CDR3, as DNA: TGTGCCAGCAGCTCGAGACGGGGGGCTGGCACCGGGGAGCTGTTTTTT. The encoded protein is CASSSRRGAGTGELFF.

The CDR3 nucleotides are TGTGCCAGCAGCCTCCTAGCGGGGGGCCCAGATACGCAGTATTTT. The encoded protein is CASSLLAGGPDTQYF. The chain carries TRBV6-4 and TRBJ2-3; 11 nucleotides align to TRBD2. V lost 6 bases to trimming and J lost 4 bases; unmatched junction nucleotides: 6. CDR1 and CDR2 from the germline V gene are MRHNA and SNTAGT. This CDR3 has 15 residues.

The chain carries TRBV7-9 and TRBJ2-1, with D perhaps matching TRBD1 or TRBD2 (6 bases each). The germline CDR1 and CDR2 sequences are SEHNR and FQNEAQ (reference sequence). Trimming stripped 4 bases from V and 6 bases from J, with 22 bases between. CDR3 length equals 17 residues. CDR3 sequence (DNA): TGTGCCAGCAGCTACACGGGAATAGGGGGGCCTTCCAATGAGCAGTTCTTC. Residues: CASSYTGIGGPSNEQFF.

By proportion, this clone is medium-sized. The CDR3 here is CASSSSGMPYEQYF. The CDR3 DNA follows: TGTGCCAGCAGCTCATCCGGGATGCCCTACGAGCAGTACTTC. This rearrangement joins TRBV5-6 to TRBJ2-7, with D possibly being TRBD2 (5 bases). Trimming stripped 3 bases from V and 2 bases from J, with 12 bases between. The CDR3 is 14 amino acids. Germline V gives CDR1 SGHDT, CDR2 YYEEEE.

This rearrangement joins TRBV4-1 to TRBJ1-2; 8 nucleotides line up with TRBD1. The ends lost 1 base at V and 5 bases at J; junction bases unmatched: 9. The CDR3 totals 16 residues. CDR1 MGHRA and CDR2 YSYEKL come from the germline V gene. CDR3 loop: CASSQVKGQASYGYTF. The CDR3 DNA is TGCGCCAGCAGCCAAGTCAAGGGACAGGCCTCTTATGGCTACACCTTC.

CDR3 sequence (DNA): TGTGCCACCAGGAGGGTTTTTACGCCAGGGGAGCTGTTTTTT. Its protein product is CATRRVFTPGELFF. The chain uses TRBV6-5 and TRBJ2-2; perhaps TRBD2 as D (6 bases). This CDR3 comprises 14 residues. Trimming removed 10 bases at V and 8 bases at J, with 20 bases between. In germline, CDR1 is MNHEY, CDR2 SVGAGI.

This clone came up once. The rearrangement uses TRBV28 and TRBJ2-3; a possible D gene is TRBD2 (6 bases). The CDR3 is made up of 15 amino acids. V was shortened by 7 bases and J by 1 base, with 15 bases between the two germline ends. The germline V gene has CDR1 MDHEN and CDR2 SYDVKM. The CDR3 loop reads CASTPGTLRTDTQYF. The CDR3 bases are TGTGCCAGCACACCGGGGACTTTACGCACAGATACGCAGTATTTT.

The chain is built from TRBV5-1 and TRBJ2-3; D is perhaps TRBD1 or TRBD2 (5 bases each). CDR3 length: 16 amino acids. CDR1 is SGHRS, CDR2 YFSETQ, per germline. Trimming shortened V by 0 bases and J by 3 bases, and 14 bases separated the two germline ends. The CDR3 protein is CASSLVGRSETDTQYF. CDR3 bases: TGCGCCAGCAGCTTGGTGGGACGTAGCGAAACAGATACGCAGTATTTT.

The chain is built from TRBV4-2 and TRBJ1-5; D remains ambiguous. CDR3 length equals 14 residues. The ends were cut back, 0 bases at V and 6 bases at J, with 9 bases in the middle. Looked up from germline, CDR1 is LGHNA and CDR2 is YNFKEQ. The CDR3 loop is CASSQEAESQPQHF. CDR3 nucleotide sequence: TGTGCCAGCAGCCAAGAAGCCGAATCTCAGCCCCAGCATTTT.

J is TRBJ1-5 and V is TRBV2, with 7 bases that match TRBD1. The CDR3 has 14 amino acids. V shed 3 bases and J 4 bases; nucleotides not matched to a gene: 3. Germline CDR1 reads SNHLY; CDR2 reads FYNNEI. CDR3 in DNA: TGTGCCAGCAGTGAGGGGACAGAAAATCAGCCCCAGCATTTT. Translated, it gives CASSEGTENQPQHF.

This clone was found a few times. The chain recombines TRBV2 with TRBJ2-1; 7 nucleotides agree with TRBD2. The CDR3 is made up of 14 amino acids. V lost 6 bases and J lost 8; bases outside the gene matches: 10. Germline CDR1 SNHLY, CDR2 FYNNEI. The CDR3 DNA reads TGTGCCAGCAGCGGGACTGGCGGGAGTGATGAGCAGTTCTTC. Protein product: CASSGTGGSDEQFF.

The chain couples TRBV6-4 to TRBJ2-2; 8 bases agree with TRBD2. This CDR3 is built from 16 residues. V dropped 4 bases and J dropped 2; count of bases not matched to a gene: 6. Germline V gene data show CDR1 as MRHNA and CDR2 as SNTAGT. The CDR3 reads CASSVRTSPNTGELFF. The CDR3 DNA reads TGTGCCAGCAGTGTCCGGACTAGCCCTAACACCGGGGAGCTGTTTTTT.

The chain joins TRBV19 to TRBJ2-7; no clear D. Trimming removed 6 bases at V and 2 bases at J, with 8 bases between. Germline CDR1 LNHDA, CDR2 SQIVND (reference sequence). The CDR3 length is 12 residues. The CDR3 DNA reads TGTGCCAGTAGCGGACGGACCTACGAGCAGTACTTC. It is translated as CASSGRTYEQYF.

For this clone: The junction shows a germline mismatch at one end, possibly a read error. The genes are TRBV7-2 and TRBJ2-1; D is uncertain. The CDR3 is made up of 15 amino acids. Germline values: CDR1 SGHTA, CDR2 FQGNSA. The CDR3 DNA is TGTGCCAGCAGCTTAGCGAGCGTTTCCTTCAATGAGCAGTTCTTC. It encodes CASSLASVSFNEQFF.